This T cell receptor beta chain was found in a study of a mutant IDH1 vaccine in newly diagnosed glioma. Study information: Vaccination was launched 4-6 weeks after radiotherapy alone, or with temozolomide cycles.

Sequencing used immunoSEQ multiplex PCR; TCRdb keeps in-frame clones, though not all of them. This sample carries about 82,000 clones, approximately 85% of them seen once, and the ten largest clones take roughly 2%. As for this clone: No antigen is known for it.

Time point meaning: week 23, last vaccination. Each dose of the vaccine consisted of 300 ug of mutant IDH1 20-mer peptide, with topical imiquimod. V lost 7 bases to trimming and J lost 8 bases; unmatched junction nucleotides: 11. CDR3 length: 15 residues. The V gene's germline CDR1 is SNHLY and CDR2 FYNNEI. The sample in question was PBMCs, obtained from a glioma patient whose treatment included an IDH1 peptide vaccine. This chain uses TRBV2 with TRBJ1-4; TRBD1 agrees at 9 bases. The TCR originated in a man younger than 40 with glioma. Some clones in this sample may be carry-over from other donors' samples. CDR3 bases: TGTGCCAGCAACGGTCCCCGGGACAGGGAGGAAAAACTGTTTTTT. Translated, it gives CASNGPRDREEKLFF.